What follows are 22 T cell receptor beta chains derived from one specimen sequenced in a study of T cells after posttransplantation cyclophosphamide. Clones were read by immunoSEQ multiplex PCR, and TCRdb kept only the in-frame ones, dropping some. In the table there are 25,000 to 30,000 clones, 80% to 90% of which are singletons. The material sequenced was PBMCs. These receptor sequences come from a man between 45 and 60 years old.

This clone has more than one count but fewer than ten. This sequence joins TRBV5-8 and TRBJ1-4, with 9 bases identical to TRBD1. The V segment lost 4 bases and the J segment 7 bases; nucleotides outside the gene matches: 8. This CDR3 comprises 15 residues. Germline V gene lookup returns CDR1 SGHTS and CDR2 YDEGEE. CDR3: CASSIDGTGSEKLFF. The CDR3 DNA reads TGTGCCAGCAGCATTGACGGGACAGGGTCTGAAAAACTGTTTTTT.

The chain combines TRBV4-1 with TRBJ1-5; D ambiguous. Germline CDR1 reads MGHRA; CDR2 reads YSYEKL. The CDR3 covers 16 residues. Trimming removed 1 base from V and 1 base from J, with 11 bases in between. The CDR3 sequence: CASSQVGRGSNQPQHF. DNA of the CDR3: TGCGCCAGCAGCCAAGTGGGCAGAGGGAGCAATCAGCCCCAGCATTTT.

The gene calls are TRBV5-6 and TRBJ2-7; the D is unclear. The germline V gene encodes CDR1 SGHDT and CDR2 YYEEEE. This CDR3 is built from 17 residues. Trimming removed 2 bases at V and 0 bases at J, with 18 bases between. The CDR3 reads CASSLGTRPHSSYEQYF. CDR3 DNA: TGTGCCAGCAGCTTAGGCACCCGGCCCCACAGCTCCTACGAGCAGTACTTC.

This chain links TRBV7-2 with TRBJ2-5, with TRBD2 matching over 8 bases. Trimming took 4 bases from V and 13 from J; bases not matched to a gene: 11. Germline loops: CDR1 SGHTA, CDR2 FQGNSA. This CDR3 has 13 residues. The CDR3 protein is CASSSGGALHPYF. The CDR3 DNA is TGTGCCAGCAGCTCGGGGGGGGCTTTGCATCCGTACTTC.

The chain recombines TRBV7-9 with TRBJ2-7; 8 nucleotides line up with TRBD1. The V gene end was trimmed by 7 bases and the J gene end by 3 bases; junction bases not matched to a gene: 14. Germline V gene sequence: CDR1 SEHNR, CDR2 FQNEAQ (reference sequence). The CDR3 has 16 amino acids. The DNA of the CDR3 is TGTGCCAGCACCCAGACCCAGGGGGCGGCTCGCTACGAGCAGTACTTC. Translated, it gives CASTQTQGAARYEQYF.

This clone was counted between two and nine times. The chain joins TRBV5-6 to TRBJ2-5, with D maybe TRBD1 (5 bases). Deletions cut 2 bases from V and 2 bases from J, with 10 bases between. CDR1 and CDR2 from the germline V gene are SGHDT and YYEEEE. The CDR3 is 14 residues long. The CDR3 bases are TGTGCCAGCAGCTTTCAGGGTTTACAAGAGACCCAGTACTTC. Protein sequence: CASSFQGLQETQYF.

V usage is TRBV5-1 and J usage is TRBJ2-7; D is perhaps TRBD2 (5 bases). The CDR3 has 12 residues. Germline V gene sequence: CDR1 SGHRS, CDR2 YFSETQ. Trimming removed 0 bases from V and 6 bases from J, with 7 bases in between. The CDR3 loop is CASSLEGAEQYF. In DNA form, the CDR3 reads TGCGCCAGCAGCTTGGAGGGAGCCGAGCAGTACTTC.

The CDR3 sequence: CASSRGTDQILYGYTF. In DNA, the CDR3 is TGCGCCAGCAGCCGCGGGACGGATCAAATTCTCTATGGCTACACCTTC. The V gene is TRBV4-1, the J gene TRBJ1-2, with a tentative D call TRBD1 (5 bases). V gave up 4 bases and J gave up 4 bases, with 19 bases separating them. The CDR3 spans 16 residues. Germline CDR1 is MGHRA and CDR2 is YSYEKL.

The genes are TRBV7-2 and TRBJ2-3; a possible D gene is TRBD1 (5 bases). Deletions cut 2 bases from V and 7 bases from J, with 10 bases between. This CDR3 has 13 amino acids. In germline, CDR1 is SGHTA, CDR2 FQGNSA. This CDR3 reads CASSLPRVHTQYF. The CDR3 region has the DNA TGTGCCAGCAGCTTACCCAGGGTACATACGCAGTATTTT.

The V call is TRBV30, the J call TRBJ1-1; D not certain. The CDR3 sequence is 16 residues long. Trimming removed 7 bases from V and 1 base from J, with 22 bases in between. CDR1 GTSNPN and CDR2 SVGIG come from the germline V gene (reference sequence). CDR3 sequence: CASGSRSSFWNTEAFF. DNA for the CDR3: TGTGCCTCCGGGTCCCGGTCATCATTCTGGAACACTGAAGCTTTCTTT.

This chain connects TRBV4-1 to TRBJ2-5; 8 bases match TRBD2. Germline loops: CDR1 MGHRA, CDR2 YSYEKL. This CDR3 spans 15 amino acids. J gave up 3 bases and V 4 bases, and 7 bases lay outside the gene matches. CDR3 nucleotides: TGCGCCAGCAGCCCGGGAAGTAGCGGGGAAGAGACCCAGTACTTC. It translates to CASSPGSSGEETQYF.

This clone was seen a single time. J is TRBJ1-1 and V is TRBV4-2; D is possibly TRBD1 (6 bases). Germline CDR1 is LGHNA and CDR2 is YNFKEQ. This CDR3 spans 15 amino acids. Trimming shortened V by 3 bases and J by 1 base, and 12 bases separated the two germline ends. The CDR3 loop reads CASSHATGRNTEAFF. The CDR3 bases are TGTGCCAGCAGCCACGCGACAGGTAGGAACACTGAAGCTTTCTTT.

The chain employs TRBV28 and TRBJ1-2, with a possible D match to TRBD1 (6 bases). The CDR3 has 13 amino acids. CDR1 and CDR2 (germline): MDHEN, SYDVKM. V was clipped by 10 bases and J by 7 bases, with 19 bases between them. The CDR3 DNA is TGTGCCACCTGGGCCTCAGGGGTTACTGGCTACACCTTC. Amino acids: CATWASGVTGYTF.

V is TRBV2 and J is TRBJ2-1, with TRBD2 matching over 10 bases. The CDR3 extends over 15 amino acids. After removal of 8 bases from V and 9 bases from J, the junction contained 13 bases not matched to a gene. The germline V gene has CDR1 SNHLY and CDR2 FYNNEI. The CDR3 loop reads CASCPSSGGRREQFF. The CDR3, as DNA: TGTGCCAGCTGTCCCTCTAGCGGGGGAAGACGTGAGCAGTTCTTC.

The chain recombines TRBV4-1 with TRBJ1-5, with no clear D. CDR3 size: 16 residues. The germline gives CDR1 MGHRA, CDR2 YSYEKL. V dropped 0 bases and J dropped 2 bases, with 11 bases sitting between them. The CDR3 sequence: CASSQDGGMGNQPQHF. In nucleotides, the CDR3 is TGCGCCAGCAGCCAAGATGGAGGGATGGGCAATCAGCCCCAGCATTTT.

CDR3 DNA: TGTGCCAGCAGCTTAGATCCTAGCGGGAGTTTGCTCTACGAGCAGTACTTC. Translated, it gives CASSLDPSGSLLYEQYF. The chain employs TRBV7-8 and TRBJ2-7; 10 nucleotides agree with TRBD2. The CDR3 is 17 residues long. Per germline, CDR1 SGHVS and CDR2 FQNEAQ. With V trimmed by 1 base and J by 3 bases, 9 bases remained unmatched.

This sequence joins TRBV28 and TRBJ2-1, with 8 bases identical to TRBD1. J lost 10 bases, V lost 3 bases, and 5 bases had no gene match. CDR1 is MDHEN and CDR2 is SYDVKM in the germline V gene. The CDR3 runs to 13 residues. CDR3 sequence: CASSFPTGVEQFF. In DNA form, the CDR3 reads TGTGCCAGCAGTTTCCCGACAGGGGTCGAGCAGTTCTTC.

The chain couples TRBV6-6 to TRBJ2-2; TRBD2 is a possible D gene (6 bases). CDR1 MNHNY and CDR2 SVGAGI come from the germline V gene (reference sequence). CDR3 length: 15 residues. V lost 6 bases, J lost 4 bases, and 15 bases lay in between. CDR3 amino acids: CASRPDYDATGELFF. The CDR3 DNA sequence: TGTGCCAGCAGACCGGACTATGATGCCACCGGGGAGCTGTTTTTT.

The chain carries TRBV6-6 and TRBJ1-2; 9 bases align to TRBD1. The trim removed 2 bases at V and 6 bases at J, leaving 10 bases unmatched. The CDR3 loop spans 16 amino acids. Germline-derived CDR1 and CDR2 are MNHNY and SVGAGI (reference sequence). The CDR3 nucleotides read TGTGCCAGCAGTTACCCAACCGGGACAGGGTCGGATGGCTACACCTTC. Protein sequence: CASSYPTGTGSDGYTF.

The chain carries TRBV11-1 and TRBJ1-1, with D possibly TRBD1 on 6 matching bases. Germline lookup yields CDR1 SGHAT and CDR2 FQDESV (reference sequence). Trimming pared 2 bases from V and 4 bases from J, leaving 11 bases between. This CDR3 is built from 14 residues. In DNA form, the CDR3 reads TGTGCCAGCAGCTTAACCAGGGGCGCCACTGAAGCTTTCTTT. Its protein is CASSLTRGATEAFF.

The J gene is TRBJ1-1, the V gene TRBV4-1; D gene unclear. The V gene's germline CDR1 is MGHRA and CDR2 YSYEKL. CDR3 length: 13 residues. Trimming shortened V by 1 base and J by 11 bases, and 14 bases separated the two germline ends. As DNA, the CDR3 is TGCGCCAGCAGCCAAGTTTTTTTTGAGCGGGCTTTCTTT. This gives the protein CASSQVFFERAFF.

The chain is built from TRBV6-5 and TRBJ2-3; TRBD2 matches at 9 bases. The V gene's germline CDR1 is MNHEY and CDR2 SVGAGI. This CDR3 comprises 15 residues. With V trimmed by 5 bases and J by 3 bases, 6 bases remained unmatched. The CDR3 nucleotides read TGTGCCAGCAGTGGGTATCTAGCGGGGACAGATACGCAGTATTTT. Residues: CASSGYLAGTDTQYF.